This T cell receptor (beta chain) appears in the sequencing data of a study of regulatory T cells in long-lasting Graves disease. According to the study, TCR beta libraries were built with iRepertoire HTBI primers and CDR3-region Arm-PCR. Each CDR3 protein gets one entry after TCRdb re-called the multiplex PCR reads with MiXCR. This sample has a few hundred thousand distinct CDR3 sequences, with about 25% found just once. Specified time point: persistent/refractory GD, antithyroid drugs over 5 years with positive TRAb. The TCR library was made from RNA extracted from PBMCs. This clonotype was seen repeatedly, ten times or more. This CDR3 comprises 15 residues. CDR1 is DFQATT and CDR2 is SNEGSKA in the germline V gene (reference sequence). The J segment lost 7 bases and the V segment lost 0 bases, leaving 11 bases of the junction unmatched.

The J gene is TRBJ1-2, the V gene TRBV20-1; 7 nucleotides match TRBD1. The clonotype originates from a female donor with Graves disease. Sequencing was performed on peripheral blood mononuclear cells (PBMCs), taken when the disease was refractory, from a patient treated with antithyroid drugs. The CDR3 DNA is TGCAGTGCTAGAGATGGGAGACAGGGAATGGTTGGCTACACCTTC. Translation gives CSARDGRQGMVGYTF.